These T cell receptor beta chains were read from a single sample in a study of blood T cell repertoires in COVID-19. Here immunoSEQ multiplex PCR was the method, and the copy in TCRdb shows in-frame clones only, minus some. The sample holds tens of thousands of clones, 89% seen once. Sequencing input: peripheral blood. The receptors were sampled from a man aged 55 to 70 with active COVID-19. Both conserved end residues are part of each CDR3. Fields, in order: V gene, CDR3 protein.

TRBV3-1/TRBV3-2 CASSSGTGSSPLHF
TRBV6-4 CASSEPIAGASSYEQYF
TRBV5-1 CASSPGQGSVTEAFF
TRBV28 CASSLWGTGQNQPQHF
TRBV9 CASSVGGQQNTGELFF
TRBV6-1 CASSEGSGSTDTQYF
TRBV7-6 CASSLVGASGRQSSYEQYF
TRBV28 CASSPGTRGNTQYF
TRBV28 CASSTPSGGIDEQYF
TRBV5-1 CASRPGSLQETQYF
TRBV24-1 CATSDPYLGPQHF
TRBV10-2 CASSESPTSTDTQYF
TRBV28 CASSSRGRGQDTEAFF
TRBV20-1 CSASSGGPGELFF
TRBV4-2 CASSQGTGDFQETQYF
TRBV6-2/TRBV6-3 CASSYSYTGAQHF
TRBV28 CASSWADRGHEQYF
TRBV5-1 CASSLATSGRRGTDTQYF
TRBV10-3 CAINIRDSIGGELFF
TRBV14 CASSQDRGSYEQYF
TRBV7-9 CASSSPRAASGNTIYF
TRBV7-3 CASSLGLSGTLSYNEQFF
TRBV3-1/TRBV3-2 CASSPVTGELFF
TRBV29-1 CSVGLAATYEQYF
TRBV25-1 CASTFTGGTSDTQYF
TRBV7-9 CASSPDSLFSYEQYF
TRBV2 CASSEFGANYGYTF
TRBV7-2 CASRPGTAYEQYF
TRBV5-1 CASSEQETQYF
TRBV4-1 CASSQPLTRVPGEKLFF
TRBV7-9 CASSLTSSIGELFF
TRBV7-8 CASSPRGAGNTIYF
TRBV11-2 CASSINRRSETQYF
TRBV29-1 CSAGLSGTQETQYF
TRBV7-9 CASSLGNGHSYGYTF
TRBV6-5 CASSYSQRSGANVLTF
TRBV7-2 CASSLAGLGGTGELFF
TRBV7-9 CASRNPGRVFEQYF
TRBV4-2 CASSPGPGGQGVRGQYF
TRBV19 CASSILGTEAFF
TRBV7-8 CASSLSPGTGGIGYTF
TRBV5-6 CASSFKTRLYEQYF
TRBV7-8 CASSLGTIDRFF
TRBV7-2 CASSLVGTSGSWYF
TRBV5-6 CASSLFSGPRTYEQYF
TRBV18 CASSSSGTGWETQYF
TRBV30 CAWSPGYQETQYF